The 25 T cell receptor beta chains below all came from one sample that was sequenced in a study of T cell changes during pregnancy in multiple sclerosis. Sequencing was performed with immunoSEQ multiplex PCR; in TCRdb, only in-frame clones are kept and a portion is missing. The sample holds 24,000 or so clones, about nine tenths seen once. This material consisted of CD8+ T cells from peripheral blood mononuclear cells, taken in the first trimester of pregnancy. The source is a female donor in good health, enrolled as a control in a pregnancy study.

The chain has TRBV19 and TRBJ1-6; the D is unclear. V lost 7 bases and J 6 bases, leaving 19 bases between the germline ends. This CDR3 is built from 16 residues. Germline CDR1 and CDR2: LNHDA and SQIVND (reference sequence). The CDR3 coding sequence is TGTGCCAGTAACAAATTTTTGGGGAGTGGTAATTCACCCCTCCACTTT. Encoded protein: CASNKFLGSGNSPLHF.

CDR3 bases: TGTGCCAGCACCGGGCCAGGACAGGGTAGCACAGATACGCAGTATTTT. Encoded protein: CASTGPGQGSTDTQYF. The gene calls are TRBV2 and TRBJ2-3, with 8 bases fitting TRBD1. Germline V lookup: CDR1 SNHLY, CDR2 FYNNEI. J gave up 0 bases and V 7 bases, and 9 bases lay outside the gene matches. There are 16 residues in the CDR3.

This chain uses TRBV7-9 with TRBJ2-1; the match to TRBD2 covers 12 bases. Germline CDR1 SEHNR, CDR2 FQNEAQ (reference sequence). CDR3 length: 18 amino acids. Trimming at V came to 0 bases and at J to 3 bases, leaving 6 bases not matched to a gene. CDR3 bases: TGTGCCAGCAGCTTAGCCCATGGACTAGCGGGATTCTACAATGAGCAGTTCTTC. It encodes CASSLAHGLAGFYNEQFF. The full variable domain, with the rest looked up from reference TRBV7-9 and TRBJ2-1, is DTGVSQNPRHKITKRGQNVTFRCDPISEHNRLYWYRQTLGQGPEFLTYFQNEAQLEKSRLLSDRFSAERPKGSFSTLEIQRTEQGDSAMYLCASSLAHGLAGFYNEQFFGPGTRLTVL.

This clone has a single count. The rearrangement joins TRBV7-2 to TRBJ2-3; 9 nucleotides agree with TRBD2. The CDR3 runs to 16 residues. With 0 bases clipped from V and 3 bases from J, the junction kept 4 bases outside the gene matches. The V gene's germline CDR1 is SGHTA and CDR2 FQGNSA. In DNA form, the CDR3 reads TGTGCCAGCAGCTTAGCTAATAGCGGGAGAACAGATACGCAGTATTTT. It encodes CASSLANSGRTDTQYF.

The rearrangement uses TRBV6-5 and TRBJ1-2; 7 bases match TRBD1. J was trimmed by 2 bases and V by 5 bases; bases with no gene match: 8. Germline CDR1 MNHEY, CDR2 SVGAGI. The CDR3 has 15 residues. Written as DNA, the CDR3 is TGTGCCAGCAGTACTGGGGAAGGGGGCAACTATGGCTACACCTTC. It specifies CASSTGEGGNYGYTF.

This chain connects TRBV7-9 to TRBJ1-2; 7 bases agree with TRBD1. The germline V gene encodes CDR1 SEHNR and CDR2 FQNEAQ (reference sequence). This CDR3 spans 14 amino acids. With V trimmed by 1 base and J by 10 bases, 9 bases remained unmatched. CDR3 protein: CASSLEGGLRDYTF. Here the CDR3 DNA reads TGTGCCAGCAGCTTAGAAGGGGGCTTAAGGGACTACACCTTC.

CDR3 sequence (DNA): TGTGCCAGCATGACAGGGGTCGAAGAAAAACTGTTTTTT. Translating it yields CASMTGVEEKLFF. The chain couples TRBV7-8 to TRBJ1-4, with 8 bases identical to TRBD1. CDR3 length equals 13 residues. CDR1 and CDR2 (germline): SGHVS, FQNEAQ. The trim removed 7 bases at V and 8 bases at J, leaving 6 bases unmatched.

The V gene is TRBV15, the J gene TRBJ2-2; the D gene is possibly TRBD2 (5 bases). This CDR3 region has 12 residues. Germline V gene lookup returns CDR1 LNHNV and CDR2 YYDKDF (reference sequence). Trimming cost V 8 bases and J 6 bases, with 10 bases left between them. The CDR3 reads CATGETPGELFF. The CDR3 region has the DNA TGTGCCACCGGGGAGACACCCGGGGAGCTGTTTTTT.

This chain links TRBV5-3 with TRBJ2-7, with a tentative D call TRBD2 (5 bases). TRBV5-3 is sorted into the ORF group, with uncertain function. This CDR3 region has 16 residues. V lost 0 bases and J lost 6, with 19 bases in between. This CDR3 is CARSLAGPTRVSEQYF. Here the CDR3 DNA reads TGTGCCAGAAGCTTGGCGGGTCCAACGAGGGTGTCCGAGCAGTACTTC.

This chain links TRBV6-4 with TRBJ2-3, with 9 bases lining up with TRBD2. CDR1 MRHNA and CDR2 SNTAGT come from the germline V gene. J lost 4 bases, V lost 2 bases, and 4 bases had no gene match. CDR3 length: 15 amino acids. CDR3 residues: CASSDNGGGADTQYF. In DNA, the CDR3 is TGTGCCAGCAGTGACAACGGCGGGGGGGCAGATACGCAGTATTTT.

CDR3 sequence: CASSSPGQGNGNTEAFF. Here the CDR3 DNA reads TGTGCCAGCAGTTCTCCGGGACAGGGAAACGGGAACACTGAAGCTTTCTTT. This rearrangement joins TRBV28 to TRBJ1-1; 9 positions match TRBD1. This CDR3 comprises 17 residues. With 4 bases clipped from V and 1 base from J, the junction kept 10 bases outside the gene matches. CDR1 is MDHEN and CDR2 is SYDVKM in the germline V gene.

V is TRBV27 and J is TRBJ1-1; no reliable D call. The CDR3 spans 13 residues. Germline CDR1 and CDR2: MNHEY and SMNVEV (reference sequence). Trimming shortened V by 3 bases and J by 3 bases, and 8 bases separated the two germline ends. This CDR3 reads CASSFTVDTEAFF. The DNA of the CDR3 is TGTGCCAGCAGTTTTACAGTAGACACTGAAGCTTTCTTT.

The J gene is TRBJ1-1, the V gene TRBV4-1; D perhaps matches TRBD1 (6 bases). The CDR3 has 15 residues. Germline assignment: CDR1 MGHRA and CDR2 YSYEKL. V lost 1 base and J lost 1, with 10 bases in between. The DNA for the CDR3 is TGCGCCAGCAGCCAAGGGCAGGGGTCGAACACTGAAGCTTTCTTT. It specifies CASSQGQGSNTEAFF.

This chain connects TRBV4-2 to TRBJ2-7, with D possibly being TRBD1 (5 bases). The germline V gene has CDR1 LGHNA and CDR2 YNFKEQ. The V gene lost 1 base and the J gene lost 6 bases, with 7 bases spanning the gap. The length of the CDR3 is 12 residues. This CDR3 reads CASSQAGIEQYF. In DNA, the CDR3 is TGTGCCAGCAGCCAAGCAGGGATCGAGCAGTACTTC.

The chain joins TRBV6-4 to TRBJ2-1; 10 positions match TRBD1. The CDR3 has 15 residues. Germline-derived CDR1 and CDR2 are MRHNA and SNTAGT. V trimming: 3 bases; J trimming: 8 bases; junction bases outside the gene matches: 7. CDR3 sequence reads: CASSEGTGAGDEQFF. The DNA of the CDR3 is TGTGCCAGCAGTGAAGGGACAGGGGCCGGGGATGAGCAGTTCTTC.

V usage is TRBV2 and J usage is TRBJ2-5, with 8 bases fitting TRBD2. Germline assignment: CDR1 SNHLY and CDR2 FYNNEI. The CDR3 is made up of 16 amino acids. In DNA form, the CDR3 reads TGTGTCTCCACACCCGGAAGGCTAGCGGGTCAATGGACCCAGTACTTC. Encoded protein: CVSTPGRLAGQWTQYF.

This clone was counted only a few times. J is TRBJ2-2 and V is TRBV7-9; 11 bases fit TRBD1. The V gene's germline CDR1 is SEHNR and CDR2 FQNEAQ (reference sequence). The CDR3 covers 16 residues. J was trimmed by 6 bases and V by 1 base; bases with no gene match: 4. Here the CDR3 reads CASSLGTGGAAGELFF. In DNA form, the CDR3 reads TGTGCCAGCAGCTTAGGGACAGGGGGCGCGGCCGGGGAGCTGTTTTTT.

This clone was observed a single time. The chain joins TRBV29-1 to TRBJ2-7, with 10 nucleotides matching TRBD1. Germline values: CDR1 SQVTM, CDR2 ANQGSEA. The CDR3 is 12 residues long. The V gene end was trimmed by 6 bases and the J gene end by 5 bases; junction bases not matched to a gene: 4. CDR3 nucleotide sequence: TGCAGCGTCACGGGACAGGGGCACGAGCAGTACTTC. It encodes CSVTGQGHEQYF.

The V call is TRBV30, the J call TRBJ2-7; 7 positions agree with TRBD2. Germline assignment: CDR1 GTSNPN and CDR2 SVGIG (reference sequence). This CDR3 has 13 residues. Trimming took 0 bases from V and 6 from J; bases not matched to a gene: 5. CDR3 residues: CAWSVAGVGEQYF. CDR3 nucleotide sequence: TGTGCCTGGAGTGTGGCGGGAGTCGGCGAGCAGTACTTC.

V is TRBV4-1 and J is TRBJ2-3, with 8 positions matching TRBD1. There are 16 residues in the CDR3. Germline V CDR1 and CDR2: MGHRA, YSYEKL. Germline trimming cut 4 bases from V and 1 base from J; bases unmatched to any gene: 7. The CDR3 sequence: CASSRRDRGGTDTQYF. CDR3 nucleotides: TGCGCCAGCAGCCGCCGAGACAGGGGTGGCACAGATACGCAGTATTTT.

The chain uses TRBV10-1 and TRBJ2-7; D is perhaps TRBD1 (5 bases). Deletions cut 6 bases from V and 3 bases from J, with 12 bases between. The CDR3 runs 13 residues. Germline assignment: CDR1 WNHNN and CDR2 SYGVQD (reference sequence). Here the CDR3 reads CASRPDSSYEQYF. In DNA form, the CDR3 reads TGCGCCAGCAGGCCTGACAGTAGCTACGAGCAGTACTTC.

This sequence joins TRBV4-1 and TRBJ2-2; the D gene is possibly TRBD1 (6 bases). CDR3 length: 15 residues. Germline CDR1 reads MGHRA; CDR2 reads YSYEKL. Trimming removed 1 base at V and 1 base at J, with 7 bases between. In DNA, the CDR3 is TGCGCCAGCAGCCAAGTGACAGGGAACACCGGGGAGCTGTTTTTT. Translating it yields CASSQVTGNTGELFF.

As for this clone: Because the CDR3's place on the DNA is in doubt, the DNA is left out and the CDR3 is given as listed by TCRdb. The chain is built from TRBV19 and TRBJ2-1; the DNA was not used to check the table's D call, TRBD2. CDR1 and CDR2 (germline): LNHDA, SQIVND (reference sequence). The CDR3 totals 15 residues, both ends included. CDR3 loop: CASSTSAGTYNEQFF.

This clone came up once. The chain couples TRBV6-1 to TRBJ2-1; 9 bases line up with TRBD2. Germline assignment: CDR1 MNHNS and CDR2 SASEGT. CDR3 length: 16 residues. Trimming took 1 base from V and 7 from J; bases not matched to a gene: 8. The CDR3 DNA follows: TGTGCCAGCAGTGAAGATGCGGGGGGGCCGGGTAATGAGCAGTTCTTC. Its translation: CASSEDAGGPGNEQFF.

The rearrangement links TRBV7-8 to TRBJ1-2; D gene ambiguous. From germline, CDR1 is SGHVS and CDR2 FQNEAQ. V lost 1 base and J lost 8, with 17 bases in between. The CDR3 has 15 amino acids. CDR3 DNA: TGTGCCAGCAGCTTAGGGGGTGGGAGGGCCCGAGGCTACACCTTC. Its translation is CASSLGGGRARGYTF.